This T cell receptor beta chain was sequenced in a study of metastatic and nonmetastatic thyroid tumors. This clone was recorded at least ten times. TCRdb re-analyzed the PCR reads through MiXCR. The sample records approximately 32,000 clones, over 15% being singletons. No patient had received any treatment before thyroid surgery. Germline loops: CDR1 DFQATT, CDR2 SNEGSKA (reference sequence). CDR3 size: 14 residues. V lost 6 bases to trimming and J lost 8 bases; unmatched junction nucleotides: 11. The sample taken for sequencing was blood. This sequence joins TRBV20-1 and TRBJ1-4, with 8 bases aligning to TRBD1. This receptor was obtained from a female donor with papillary thyroid cancer or a benign thyroid nodule (not recorded which). Some clones in this sample may be carry-over from other donors' samples. CDR3 amino acids: CSAKGTGLMEKLFF. As DNA, the CDR3 is TGCAGTGCAAAGGGGACAGGACTGATGGAAAAACTGTTTTTT.